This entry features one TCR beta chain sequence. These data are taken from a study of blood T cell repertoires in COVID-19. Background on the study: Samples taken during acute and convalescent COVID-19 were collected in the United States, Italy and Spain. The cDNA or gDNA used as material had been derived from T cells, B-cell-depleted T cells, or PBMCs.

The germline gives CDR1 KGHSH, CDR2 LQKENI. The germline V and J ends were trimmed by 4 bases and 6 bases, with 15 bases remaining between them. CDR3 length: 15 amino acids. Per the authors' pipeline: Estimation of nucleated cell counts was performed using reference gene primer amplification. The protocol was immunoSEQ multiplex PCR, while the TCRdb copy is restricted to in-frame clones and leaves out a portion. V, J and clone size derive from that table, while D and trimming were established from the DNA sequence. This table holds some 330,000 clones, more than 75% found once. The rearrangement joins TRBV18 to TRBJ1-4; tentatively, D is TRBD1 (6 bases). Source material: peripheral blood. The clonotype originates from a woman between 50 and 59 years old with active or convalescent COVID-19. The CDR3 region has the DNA TGTGCCAGCTCACAAAACCGGGACACCGATGAAAAACTGTTTTTT. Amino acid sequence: CASSQNRDTDEKLFF.